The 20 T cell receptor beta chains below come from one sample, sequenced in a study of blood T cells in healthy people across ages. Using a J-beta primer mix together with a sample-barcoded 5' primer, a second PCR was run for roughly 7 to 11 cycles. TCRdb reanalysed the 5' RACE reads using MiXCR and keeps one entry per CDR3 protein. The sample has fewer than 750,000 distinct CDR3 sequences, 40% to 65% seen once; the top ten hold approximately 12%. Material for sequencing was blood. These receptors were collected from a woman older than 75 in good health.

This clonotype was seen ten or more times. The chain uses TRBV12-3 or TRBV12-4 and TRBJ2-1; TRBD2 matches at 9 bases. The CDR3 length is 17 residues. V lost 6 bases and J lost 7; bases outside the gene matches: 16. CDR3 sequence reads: CASRPFSGRQSSNEQFF. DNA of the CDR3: TGTGCCAGCAGACCTTTTAGCGGGAGACAGAGTAGTAATGAGCAGTTCTTC.

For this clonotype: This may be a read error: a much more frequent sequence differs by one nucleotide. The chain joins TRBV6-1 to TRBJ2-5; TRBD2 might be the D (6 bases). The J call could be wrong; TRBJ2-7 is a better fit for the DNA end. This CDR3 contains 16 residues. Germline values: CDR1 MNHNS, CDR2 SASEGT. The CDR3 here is CASRDLAFRLGNEQYF. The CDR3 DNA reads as TGTGCCAGCAGGGATCTAGCGTTTCGGTTGGGCAACGAGCAGTACTTC.

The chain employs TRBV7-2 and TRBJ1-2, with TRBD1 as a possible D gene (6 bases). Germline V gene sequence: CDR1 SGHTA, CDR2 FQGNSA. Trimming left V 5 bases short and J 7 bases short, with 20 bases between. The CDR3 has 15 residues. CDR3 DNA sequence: TGTGCCAGCAGCCTGGGACACCCCGGATCTTCTGGCTACACCTTC. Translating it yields CASSLGHPGSSGYTF.

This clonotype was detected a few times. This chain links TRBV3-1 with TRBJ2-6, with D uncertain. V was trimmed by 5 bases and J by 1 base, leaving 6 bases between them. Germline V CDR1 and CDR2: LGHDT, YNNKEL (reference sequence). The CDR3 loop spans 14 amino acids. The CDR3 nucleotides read TGTGCCAGCAGCACTCTATCTGGGGCCAACGTCCTGACTTTC. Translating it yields CASSTLSGANVLTF.

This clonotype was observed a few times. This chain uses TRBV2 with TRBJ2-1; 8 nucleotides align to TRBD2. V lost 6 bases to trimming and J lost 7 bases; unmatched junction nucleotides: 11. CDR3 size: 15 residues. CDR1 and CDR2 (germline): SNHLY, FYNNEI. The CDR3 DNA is TGTGCCAGCAGGGTAGCGGGGCGGCGAGGAAATGAGCAGTTCTTC. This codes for CASRVAGRRGNEQFF.

CDR3 sequence: CASSLEQGMGHIQYF. The DNA for the CDR3 is TGTGCCAGCAGCTTAGAACAGGGTATGGGACACATTCAGTACTTC. This sequence joins TRBV7-2 and TRBJ2-4, with a possible D match to TRBD1 (6 bases). The CDR3 sequence is 15 residues long. The germline V gene has CDR1 SGHTA and CDR2 FQGNSA. V shed 1 base and J shed 8 bases, with 15 bases lying between them.

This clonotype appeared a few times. The CDR3 DNA sequence: TGTGCCAGCAGCCCGGGCCGCCTACCCATTCTGGATACGCAGTATTTT. Its translation: CASSPGRLPILDTQYF. The chain joins TRBV7-9 to TRBJ2-3; D unclear. The length of the CDR3 is 16 residues. Germline CDR1 reads SEHNR; CDR2 reads FQNEAQ (reference sequence). The ends were cut back, 5 bases at V and 6 bases at J, with 21 bases in the middle.

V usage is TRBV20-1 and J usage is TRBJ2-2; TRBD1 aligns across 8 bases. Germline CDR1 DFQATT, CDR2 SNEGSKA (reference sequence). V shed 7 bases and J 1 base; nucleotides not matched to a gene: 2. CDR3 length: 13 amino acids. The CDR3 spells CSGGQGNTGELFF. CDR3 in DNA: TGCAGTGGCGGACAGGGGAACACCGGGGAGCTGTTTTTT.

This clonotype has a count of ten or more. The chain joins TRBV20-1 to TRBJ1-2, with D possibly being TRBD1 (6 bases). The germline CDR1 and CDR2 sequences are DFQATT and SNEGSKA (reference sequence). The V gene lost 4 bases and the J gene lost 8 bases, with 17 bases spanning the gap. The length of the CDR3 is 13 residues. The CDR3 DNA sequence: TGCAGTGCTACAGCAGGGGAGGAGCGCGGCTACACCTTC. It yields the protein CSATAGEERGYTF.

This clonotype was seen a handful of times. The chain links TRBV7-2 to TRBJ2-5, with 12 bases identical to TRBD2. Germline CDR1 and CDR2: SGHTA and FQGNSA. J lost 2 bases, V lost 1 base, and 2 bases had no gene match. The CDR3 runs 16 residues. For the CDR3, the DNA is TGTGCCAGCAGCTTAGTTCTAGCGGGGGGGCAAGAGACCCAGTACTTC. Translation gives CASSLVLAGGQETQYF.

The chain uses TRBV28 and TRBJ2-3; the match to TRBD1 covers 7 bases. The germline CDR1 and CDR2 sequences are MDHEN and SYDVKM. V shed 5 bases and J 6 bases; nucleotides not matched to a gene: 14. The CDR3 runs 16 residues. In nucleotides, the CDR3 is TGTGCCAGCAGTCCCCCGGGCAGACAGGGTGTGGATACGCAGTATTTT. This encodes CASSPPGRQGVDTQYF.

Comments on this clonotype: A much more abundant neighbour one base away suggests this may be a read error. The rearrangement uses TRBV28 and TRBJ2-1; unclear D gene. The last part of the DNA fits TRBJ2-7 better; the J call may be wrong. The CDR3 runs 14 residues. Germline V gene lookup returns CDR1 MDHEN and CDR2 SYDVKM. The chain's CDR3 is CASSFWSSYNEQYF. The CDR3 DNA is TGTGCCAGCAGTTTTTGGAGCTCCTACAATGAGCAGTACTTC.

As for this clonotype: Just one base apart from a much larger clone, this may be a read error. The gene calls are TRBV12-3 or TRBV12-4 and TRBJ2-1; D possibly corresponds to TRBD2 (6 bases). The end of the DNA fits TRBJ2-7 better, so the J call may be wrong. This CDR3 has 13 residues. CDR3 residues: CASRRLVYNEQYF. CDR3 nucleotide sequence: TGTGCCAGCAGGCGACTAGTGTACAATGAGCAGTACTTC.

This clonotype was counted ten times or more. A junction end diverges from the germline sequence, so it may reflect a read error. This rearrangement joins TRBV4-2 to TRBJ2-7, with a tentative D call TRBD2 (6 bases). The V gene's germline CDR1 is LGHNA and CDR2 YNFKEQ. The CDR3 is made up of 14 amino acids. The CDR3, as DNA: TGTGCCAGCAGTCAAGAGACCCGGGAGTACGAGCAGTACTTC. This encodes CASSQETREYEQYF.

The CDR3 spells CAVRDRELHEAFF. The CDR3 region has the DNA TGTGCCGTACGGGACAGGGAACTACATGAAGCTTTCTTT. The chain is built from TRBV6-1 and TRBJ1-1; TRBD1 matches 9 bases. Losses at the gene ends were 11 bases for V and 7 bases for J; bases not matched to a gene: 11. The germline CDR1 and CDR2 sequences are MNHNS and SASEGT. The CDR3 consists of 13 residues.

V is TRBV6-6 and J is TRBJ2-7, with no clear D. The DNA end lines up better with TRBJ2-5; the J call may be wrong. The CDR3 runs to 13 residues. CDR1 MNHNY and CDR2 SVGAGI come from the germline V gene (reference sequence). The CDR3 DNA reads TGTGCCAGCAGCCGCCCCGGCCGGGAGACCCAGTACTTC. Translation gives CASSRPGRETQYF.

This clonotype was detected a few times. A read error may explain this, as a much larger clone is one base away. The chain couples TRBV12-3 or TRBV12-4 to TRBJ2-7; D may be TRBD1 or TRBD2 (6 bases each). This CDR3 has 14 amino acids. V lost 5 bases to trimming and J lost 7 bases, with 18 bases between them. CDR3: CASSLVGGRNEQYF. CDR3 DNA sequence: TGTGCCAGCAGTCTGGTGGGGGGCCGCAATGAGCAGTACTTC.

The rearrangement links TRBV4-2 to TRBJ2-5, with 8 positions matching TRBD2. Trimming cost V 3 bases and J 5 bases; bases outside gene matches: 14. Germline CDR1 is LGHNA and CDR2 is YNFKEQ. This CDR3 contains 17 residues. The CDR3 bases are TGTGCCAGCAGCCAGGACCGGTCCGGGACTAGGGAGGAGACCCAGTACTTC. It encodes CASSQDRSGTREETQYF.

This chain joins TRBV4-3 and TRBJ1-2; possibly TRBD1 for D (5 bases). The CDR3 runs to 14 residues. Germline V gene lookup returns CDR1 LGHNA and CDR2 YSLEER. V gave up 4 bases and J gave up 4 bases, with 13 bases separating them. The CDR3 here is CASSRGTESYGYTF. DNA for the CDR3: TGCGCCAGCAGCCGTGGGACCGAAAGCTATGGCTACACCTTC.

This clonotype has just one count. Written as DNA, the CDR3 is TGTGCCAGCAGGACTCAAGCGGGTCGTGATGGAGAGCAGTACTTC. Translated: CASRTQAGRDGEQYF. V is TRBV28 and J is TRBJ2-7; D perhaps matches TRBD2 (6 bases). Trimming left V 6 bases short and J 7 bases short, with 22 bases between. The CDR3 totals 15 residues. Germline CDR1 MDHEN, CDR2 SYDVKM.